The rows below give T cell receptor beta chains drawn from one sample of a study of early T cells in non-severe SARS-CoV-2 infection. From the 5' RACE reads, TCRdb called clonotypes with MiXCR, one entry per CDR3 protein. The sample carries about 60,000 distinct CDR3 sequences, 5.6% recorded once. The sequenced sample was whole blood. Receptors originate from an adult who was a healthcare worker with PCR-confirmed SARS-CoV-2 infection or an uninfected control (not recorded which). Each CDR3 is given with its conserved first and last residue. D genes are given only for firm matches. Expanded clones get a size class; other rows say once, few or many, or leave the size out.

length | D | J | size | V | CDR3 | DNA
10 | . | TRBJ1-2 | . | TRBV29-1 | CSDLGGGYTF | TGCAGCGACTTGGGAGGAGGCTACACCTTC
14 | TRBD1 | TRBJ2-7 | . | TRBV12-3/TRBV12-4 | CASSLQGARDEQYF | TGTGCCAGCAGCCTACAGGGGGCTCGGGACGAGCAGTACTTC
16 | TRBD2 | TRBJ2-1 | many | TRBV5-6 | CASSLDGGGPFNEQFF | TGTGCCAGCAGCTTGGACGGCGGGGGGCCGTTCAATGAGCAGTTCTTC
15 | . | TRBJ2-2 | many | TRBV3-1 | CASSPRGVGTGELFF | TGTGCCAGCAGCCCGCGAGGGGTGGGAACCGGGGAGCTGTTTTTT
17 | . | TRBJ1-5 | . | TRBV6-1 | CASSSQGSGYSNQPQHF | TGTGCCAGCAGTTCTCAAGGATCCGGCTATAGCAATCAGCCCCAGCATTTT
14 | . | TRBJ1-5 | many | TRBV2 | CASSGMAKNQPQHF | TGTGCCAGCAGTGGAATGGCCAAGAATCAGCCCCAGCATTTT
15 | TRBD1 | TRBJ2-4 | . | TRBV6-1 | CASRKQGLAKNIQYF | TGTGCCAGCAGGAAACAGGGGCTAGCCAAAAACATTCAGTACTTC
17 | TRBD1 | TRBJ2-1 | many | TRBV9 | CASNNLPGTGMRNEQFF | TGTGCCAGCAACAACCTCCCAGGGACAGGGATGAGGAATGAGCAGTTCTTC
14 | TRBD1 | TRBJ2-3 | many | TRBV19 | CASSLGTGADTQYF | TGTGCCAGTAGTTTAGGGACAGGGGCAGATACGCAGTATTTT
14 | . | TRBJ2-7 | . | TRBV7-6 | CASSLGGQYYEQYF | TGTGCCAGCAGCTTAGGGGGTCAGTACTACGAGCAGTACTTC
14 | . | TRBJ2-5 | many | TRBV12-3/TRBV12-4 | CASSQNRVRETQYF | TGTGCCAGCAGTCAAAACAGGGTTCGTGAGACCCAGTACTTC
16 | . | TRBJ2-1 | . | TRBV7-8 | CASSLEVASSHNEQFF | TGTGCCAGCAGCTTAGAGGTAGCGAGCTCCCACAATGAGCAGTTCTTC
11 | TRBD1 | TRBJ2-1 | few | TRBV7-9 | CASSQGVWQFF | TGTGCCAGCAGCCAGGGGGTTTGGCAGTTCTTC
13 | . | TRBJ2-7 | many | TRBV7-2 | CASSQNRDGEQYF | TGTGCCAGCAGCCAAAACAGGGACGGCGAGCAGTACTTC
19 | TRBD1 | TRBJ2-3 | few | TRBV23-1 | CASSQTTTGDERNTDTQYF | TGCGCCAGCAGTCAGACAACGACAGGGGACGAGCGTAACACAGATACGCAGTATTTT
14 | . | TRBJ2-7 | many | TRBV5-1 | CASGVLGSSYEQYF | TGCGCCAGCGGGGTACTGGGGAGCTCCTACGAGCAGTACTTC
15 | . | TRBJ2-2 | many | TRBV12-3/TRBV12-4 | CASSFDSKNAGELFF | TGTGCCAGCAGTTTCGACAGCAAGAACGCCGGGGAGCTGTTTTTT
14 | TRBD1 | TRBJ1-5 | many | TRBV18 | CASSQQGSNQPQHF | TGTGCCAGCTCACAACAGGGGTCCAATCAGCCCCAGCATTTT
12 | TRBD2 | TRBJ2-7 | many | TRBV27 | CASTDGGGEQYF | TGTGCCAGCACGGACGGCGGGGGGGAGCAGTACTTC
13 | . | TRBJ1-2 | . | TRBV20-1 | CSAREPTNYGYTF | TGCAGTGCTAGAGAACCCACTAACTATGGCTACACCTTC
17 | TRBD1 | TRBJ1-5 | many | TRBV4-2 | CASSQAFDRGSNQPQHF | TGTGCCAGCAGCCAAGCCTTTGACAGGGGAAGCAATCAGCCCCAGCATTTT
12 | . | TRBJ2-3 | . | TRBV12-3/TRBV12-4 | CASTTDADTQYF | TGTGCCAGCACTACCGACGCAGATACGCAGTATTTT
14 | . | TRBJ1-1 | many | TRBV7-2 | CASSLMGENTEAFF | TGTGCCAGCAGCTTAATGGGGGAGAACACTGAAGCTTTCTTT
11 | . | TRBJ1-1 | . | TRBV29-1 | CSTVDVGEAFF | TGCAGCACTGTAGACGTGGGTGAAGCTTTCTTT
18 | . | TRBJ2-3 | many | TRBV5-1 | CASSLGDSAGQSTDTQYF | TGCGCCAGCAGCTTGGGGGATTCCGCGGGACAGAGCACAGATACGCAGTATTTT
16 | . | TRBJ2-2 | many | TRBV7-9 | CASSFFTGTNTGELFF | TGTGCCAGCAGCTTTTTTACGGGAACGAACACCGGGGAGCTGTTTTTT
15 | . | TRBJ1-1 | many | TRBV25-1 | CASSEVGGAEAEAFF | TGTGCCAGCAGTGAAGTTGGGGGGGCGGAAGCTGAAGCTTTCTTT
15 | . | TRBJ2-2 | . | TRBV12-3/TRBV12-4 | CASTFVAFRVGELFF | TGTGCCAGCACCTTCGTTGCCTTTAGAGTCGGGGAGCTGTTTTTT
17 | TRBD2 | TRBJ2-5 | few | TRBV20-1 | CSAQKGGLAGRLETQYF | TGCAGTGCTCAGAAAGGGGGACTAGCGGGGCGGTTGGAGACCCAGTACTTC
11 | . | TRBJ2-2 | many | TRBV27 | CASSWGGELFF | TGTGCCAGCAGTTGGGGCGGGGAGCTGTTTTTT
14 | TRBD2 | TRBJ2-3 | many | TRBV10-2 | CASFGSGSYHTQYF | TGCGCCAGCTTCGGGAGCGGGAGTTACCATACGCAGTATTTT
13 | . | TRBJ1-6 | many | TRBV29-1 | CSVRTGYNSPLHF | TGCAGCGTTCGGACGGGCTATAATTCACCCCTCCACTTT
13 | TRBD1 | TRBJ2-7 | many | TRBV7-7 | CASSSDRGGEQYF | TGTGCTAGCAGCTCCGACAGGGGCGGGGAGCAGTACTTC
14 | TRBD1 | TRBJ2-5 | . | TRBV5-1 | CASSPRQGSETQYF | TGCGCCAGCAGCCCGAGACAGGGAAGCGAGACCCAGTACTTC
14 | TRBD1 | TRBJ2-1 | many | TRBV29-1 | CSGRDRSVRNEQFF | TGCAGCGGGCGGGACAGGTCTGTTCGGAATGAGCAGTTCTTC
16 | . | TRBJ2-7 | many | TRBV20-1 | CSAPSLGSLGTYEQYF | TGCAGTGCTCCCAGTTTGGGGAGCTTAGGGACCTACGAGCAGTACTTC
15 | . | TRBJ1-6 | many | TRBV7-6 | CASSTRDGLNSPLHF | TGTGCCAGCAGCACCCGGGACGGACTTAATTCACCCCTCCACTTT
12 | . | TRBJ1-5 | many | TRBV29-1 | CSVGQGNQPQHF | TGCAGCGTTGGACAGGGCAATCAGCCCCAGCATTTT
15 | TRBD1 | TRBJ2-7 | . | TRBV7-2 | CASSLGPGGLGEQYF | TGTGCCAGCAGCTTAGGGCCAGGGGGCCTTGGGGAGCAGTACTTC
12 | . | TRBJ1-6 | . | TRBV3-1 | CASSQGRAPLHF | TGTGCCAGCAGCCAAGGCCGGGCACCCCTCCACTTT
14 | . | TRBJ1-1 | many | TRBV7-9 | CASSLADLNTEAFF | TGTGCCAGCAGCTTAGCCGATCTGAACACTGAAGCTTTCTTT
11 | . | TRBJ1-1 | many | TRBV30 | CASNPQGEAFF | TGTGCCTCTAATCCTCAGGGGGAAGCTTTCTTT
17 | . | TRBJ1-5 | many | TRBV7-6 | CASSLGRWRGPNQPQHF | TGTGCCAGCAGCTTAGGCCGGTGGAGGGGACCTAATCAGCCCCAGCATTTT
15 | TRBD1 | TRBJ1-2 | many | TRBV4-3 | CASSPSSGTGNGYTF | TGCGCCAGCAGCCCAAGTTCGGGGACAGGGAATGGCTACACCTTC
16 | . | TRBJ1-2 | many | TRBV20-1 | CSARDPVGGDFYGYTF | TGCAGTGCTAGAGACCCGGTAGGGGGGGATTTCTATGGCTACACCTTC
16 | TRBD2 | TRBJ2-3 | . | TRBV7-2 | CASSPLGSGVGDTQYF | TGTGCCAGCAGCCCACTAGGTAGCGGGGTGGGGGATACGCAGTATTTT
15 | . | TRBJ1-4 | . | TRBV7-9 | CSSSLSGTVLKKLFF | TGTTCCAGCAGCCTGTCCGGGACCGTCTTGAAAAAACTGTTTTTT
12 | . | TRBJ2-4 | . | TRBV18 | CASSQEKNIQYF | TGTGCCAGCTCACAAGAGAAAAACATTCAGTACTTC
16 | TRBD2 | TRBJ2-1 | many | TRBV9 | CASSESGTSGFNEQFF | TGTGCCAGCAGCGAATCCGGGACTAGCGGGTTCAATGAGCAGTTCTTC
15 | . | TRBJ2-5 | many | TRBV7-9 | CASSLWVNPQETQYF | TGTGCCAGCAGTCTCTGGGTGAATCCACAAGAGACCCAGTACTTC
16 | TRBD2 | TRBJ2-7 | . | TRBV5-1 | CASSSTSDPGTYEQYF | TGCGCCAGCAGCTCGACTAGCGACCCGGGGACCTACGAGCAGTACTTC
14 | . | TRBJ2-7 | few | TRBV28 | CASSLKGTRLEQYF | TGTGCCAGCAGTTTAAAGGGGACCCGGCTCGAGCAGTACTTC
15 | . | TRBJ1-2 | many | TRBV27 | CASSLGPQAYYGYTF | TGTGCCAGCAGTTTAGGTCCACAGGCCTACTATGGCTACACCTTC